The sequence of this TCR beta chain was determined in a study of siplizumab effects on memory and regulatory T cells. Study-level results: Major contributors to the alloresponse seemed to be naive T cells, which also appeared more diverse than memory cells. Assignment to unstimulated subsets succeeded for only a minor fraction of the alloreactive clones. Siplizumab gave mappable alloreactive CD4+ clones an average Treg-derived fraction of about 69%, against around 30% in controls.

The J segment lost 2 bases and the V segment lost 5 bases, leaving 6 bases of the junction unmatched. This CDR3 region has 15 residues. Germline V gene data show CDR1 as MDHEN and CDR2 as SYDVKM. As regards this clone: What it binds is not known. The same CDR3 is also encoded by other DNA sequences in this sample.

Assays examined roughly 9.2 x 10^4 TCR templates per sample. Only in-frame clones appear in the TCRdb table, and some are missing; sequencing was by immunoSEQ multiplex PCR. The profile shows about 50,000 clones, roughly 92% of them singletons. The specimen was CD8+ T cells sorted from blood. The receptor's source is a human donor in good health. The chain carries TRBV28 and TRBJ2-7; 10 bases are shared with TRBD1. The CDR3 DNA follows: TGTGCCAGCAGTCTGGGGACAGGGGATACCTACGAGCAGTACTTC. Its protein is CASSLGTGDTYEQYF.